This TCR beta chain is from a study of blood T cell repertoires in COVID-19. CDR3 length: 16 amino acids. CDR1 and CDR2 from the germline V gene are MGHDK and SYGVNS. V gave up 4 bases and J gave up 4 bases; unmatched junction bases: 8. Libraries were prepared by immunoSEQ multiplex PCR; TCRdb keeps only in-frame clonotypes and omits some of them. This table has over 250,000 clones, around nine tenths appearing once. Sequenced input: peripheral blood. This sequence originates from a man in his fifties with acute or convalescent COVID-19. The chain recombines TRBV25-1 with TRBJ2-2; 8 bases fit TRBD1. The CDR3 nucleotides are TGTGCCAGCAGTGTAGGACAGGGCCCGAGCACCGGGGAGCTGTTTTTT. Translated: CASSVGQGPSTGELFF.